This T cell receptor beta chain appears in the sequencing data of a study of blood T cell repertoires in COVID-19. Germline lookup yields CDR1 SNHLY and CDR2 FYNNEI. Between the trimmed V and J ends, which lost 5 bases and 3 bases, there was a span of 17 bases. This CDR3 comprises 16 residues. The repertoire was sequenced with immunoSEQ multiplex PCR; TCRdb's copy has only in-frame clones and lacks some. The data hold 390,000 or so clones, with over 80% observed a single time. The material sequenced was PBMCs or T cells enriched from blood (not recorded which). This TCR was recovered from a woman between 45 and 65 years old who had recovered from COVID-19. The rearrangement joins TRBV2 to TRBJ2-1; the D is unclear. The CDR3 reads CASSSPTVRGYNEQFF. The CDR3 nucleotides are TGTGCCAGCAGTTCCCCGACGGTGCGAGGCTACAATGAGCAGTTCTTC.